Below, 5 T cell receptor beta chains from the same sample are listed, as sequenced in a study of blood T cell repertoires in COVID-19. Sequencing used immunoSEQ multiplex PCR; TCRdb keeps in-frame clones, though not all of them. The sample yields about 230,000 clones, around 84% seen once. The specimen sequenced was peripheral blood. Source of these receptors: a man aged 35-49 years who had recovered from COVID-19.

This clone was found a few times. This rearrangement joins TRBV6-1 to TRBJ2-2; 7 positions match TRBD1. The CDR3 sequence is 15 residues long. J was trimmed by 2 bases and V by 3 bases; bases with no gene match: 3. CDR1 is MNHNS, CDR2 SASEGT, per germline. The CDR3 reads CASSDDRVNTGELFF. CDR3 nucleotides: TGTGCCAGCAGTGACGACAGGGTAAACACCGGGGAGCTGTTTTTT.

This clone showed up just a few times. The V gene is TRBV6-2 or TRBV6-3, the J gene TRBJ1-2; 7 bases fit TRBD1. The CDR3 consists of 12 residues. Losses at the gene ends were 5 bases for V and 8 bases for J; bases not matched to a gene: 5. The germline V gene encodes CDR1 MNHEY and CDR2 SVGEGT. The CDR3 coding sequence is TGTGCCAGCAGTGACAGGGCGTACGGCTACACCTTC. This codes for CASSDRAYGYTF.

V gene TRBV3-1 (or the pseudogene TRBV3-2) combines with J gene TRBJ2-3; tentative D call: TRBD1 (7 bases). The germline V gene encodes CDR1 LGHDT and CDR2 YNNKEL (reference sequence). The CDR3 is 14 amino acids. Trimming stripped 5 bases from V and 9 bases from J, with 18 bases between. The CDR3: CASSYARGGGTQYF. DNA for the CDR3: TGTGCCAGCAGCTACGCTAGAGGAGGGGGCACGCAGTATTTT.

The rearrangement joins TRBV6-5 to TRBJ1-1, with D perhaps TRBD1 (6 bases). Germline CDR1 MNHEY, CDR2 SVGAGI. The V gene lost 0 bases and the J gene lost 1 base, with 6 bases spanning the gap. The CDR3 covers 14 residues. CDR3 sequence (DNA): TGTGCCAGCAGTTACTCACAGGGGAACACTGAAGCTTTCTTT. Protein product: CASSYSQGNTEAFF.

The chain uses TRBV7-2 and TRBJ2-7; 7 bases map to TRBD1. Trimming at V came to 4 bases and at J to 9 bases, leaving 12 bases not matched to a gene. The CDR3 consists of 14 residues. CDR1 and CDR2 from the germline V gene are SGHTA and FQGNSA. The CDR3 reads CASSSPGQLLGQYF. CDR3 in DNA: TGTGCCAGCAGCTCCCCGGGACAGTTACTAGGGCAGTACTTC. The full variable domain, with the rest looked up from reference TRBV7-2 and TRBJ2-7, is GAGVSQSPSNKVTEKGKDVELRCDPISGHTALYWYRQSLGQGLEFLIYFQGNSAPDKSGLPSDRFSAERTGGSVSTLTIQRTQQEDSAVYLCASSSPGQLLGQYFGPGTRLTVT.